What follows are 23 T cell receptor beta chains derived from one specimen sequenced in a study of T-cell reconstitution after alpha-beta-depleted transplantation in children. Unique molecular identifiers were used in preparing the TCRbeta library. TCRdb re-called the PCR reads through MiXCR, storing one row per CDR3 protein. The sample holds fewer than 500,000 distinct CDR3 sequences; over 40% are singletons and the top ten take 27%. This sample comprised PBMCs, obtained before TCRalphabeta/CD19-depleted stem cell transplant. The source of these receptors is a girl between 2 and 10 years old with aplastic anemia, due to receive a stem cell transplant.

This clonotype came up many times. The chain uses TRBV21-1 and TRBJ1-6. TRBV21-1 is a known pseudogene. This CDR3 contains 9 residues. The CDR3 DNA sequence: TGTGCCAGCACCACAGTCCTCCACTTT. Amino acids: CASTTVLHF.

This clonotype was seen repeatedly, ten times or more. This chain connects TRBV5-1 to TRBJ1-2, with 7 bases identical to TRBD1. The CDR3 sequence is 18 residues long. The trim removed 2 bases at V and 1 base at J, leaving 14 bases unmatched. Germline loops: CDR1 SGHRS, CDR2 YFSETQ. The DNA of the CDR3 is TGCGCCAGCAGCTTACCGGGACAGCTAAACCAAATTAACTATGGCTACACCTTC. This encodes CASSLPGQLNQINYGYTF. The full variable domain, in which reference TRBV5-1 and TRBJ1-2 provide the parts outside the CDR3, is KAGVTQTPRYLIKTRGQQVTLSCSPISGHRSVSWYQQTPGQGLQFLFEYFSETQRNKGNFPGRFSGRQFSNSRSEMNVSTLELGDSALYLCASSLPGQLNQINYGYTFGSGTRLTVV.

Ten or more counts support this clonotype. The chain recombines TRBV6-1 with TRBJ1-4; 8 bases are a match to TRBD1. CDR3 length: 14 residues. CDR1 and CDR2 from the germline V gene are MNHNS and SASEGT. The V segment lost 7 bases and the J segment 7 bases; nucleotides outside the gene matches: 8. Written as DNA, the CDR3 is TGTGCCAGCACTACGACAGGGGTTGGTGAAAAACTGTTTTTT. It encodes CASTTTGVGEKLFF.

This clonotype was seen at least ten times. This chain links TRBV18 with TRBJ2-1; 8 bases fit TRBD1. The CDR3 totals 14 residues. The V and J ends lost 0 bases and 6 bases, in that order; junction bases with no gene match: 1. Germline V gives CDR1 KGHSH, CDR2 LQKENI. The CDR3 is CASSPPTGVNEQFF. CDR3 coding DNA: TGTGCCAGCTCACCACCGACAGGGGTCAATGAGCAGTTCTTC.

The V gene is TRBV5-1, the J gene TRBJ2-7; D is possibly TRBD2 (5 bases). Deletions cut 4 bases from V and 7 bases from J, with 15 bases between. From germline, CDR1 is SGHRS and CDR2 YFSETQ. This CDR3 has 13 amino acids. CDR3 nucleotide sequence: TGCGCCAGCAGCCCTGGAGGTGGTGGGGAGCAGTACTTC. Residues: CASSPGGGGEQYF.

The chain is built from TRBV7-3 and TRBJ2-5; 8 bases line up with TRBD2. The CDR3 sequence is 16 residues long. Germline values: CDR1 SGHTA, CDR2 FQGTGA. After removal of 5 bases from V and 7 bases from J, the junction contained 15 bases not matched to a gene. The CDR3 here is CASSGLAGGTVGTQYF. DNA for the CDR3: TGTGCCAGCAGCGGCCTGGCGGGGGGTACCGTAGGGACCCAGTACTTC. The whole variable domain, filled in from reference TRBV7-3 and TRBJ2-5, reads GAGVSQTPSNKVTEKGKYVELRCDPISGHTALYWYRQSLGQGPEFLIYFQGTGAADDSGLPNDRFFAVRPEGSVSTLKIQRTERGDSAVYLCASSGLAGGTVGTQYFGPGTRLLVL.

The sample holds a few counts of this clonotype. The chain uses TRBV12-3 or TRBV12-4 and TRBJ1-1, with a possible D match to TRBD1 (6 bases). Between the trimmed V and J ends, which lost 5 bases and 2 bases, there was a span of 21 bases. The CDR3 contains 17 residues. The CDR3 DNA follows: TGTGCCAGCAGTCCCCCGGGGGCGGGGGTTCGAAACACTGAAGCTTTCTTT. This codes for CASSPPGAGVRNTEAFF.

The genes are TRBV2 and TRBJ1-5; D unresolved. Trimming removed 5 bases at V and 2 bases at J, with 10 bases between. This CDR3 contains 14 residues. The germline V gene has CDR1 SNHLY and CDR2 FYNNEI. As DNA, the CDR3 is TGTGCCAGCAGTCCTGGGGTAGGCAATCAGCCCCAGCATTTT. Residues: CASSPGVGNQPQHF.

CDR3 region: CARGPGFRGSEKLFF. DNA for the CDR3: TGTGCCAGGGGCCCGGGGTTCCGGGGAAGTGAAAAACTGTTTTTT. The chain employs TRBV7-9 and TRBJ1-4, with D unclear. The CDR3 length is 15 residues. V gave up 9 bases and J gave up 7 bases, with 21 bases separating them. Germline loops: CDR1 SEHNR, CDR2 FQNEAQ (reference sequence).

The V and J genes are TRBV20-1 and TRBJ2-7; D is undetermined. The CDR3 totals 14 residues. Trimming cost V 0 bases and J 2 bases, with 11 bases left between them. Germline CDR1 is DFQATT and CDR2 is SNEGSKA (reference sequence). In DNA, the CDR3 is TGCAGTGCTAGAGAGGTCCGGCAGACCTACGAGCAGTACTTC. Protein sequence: CSAREVRQTYEQYF.

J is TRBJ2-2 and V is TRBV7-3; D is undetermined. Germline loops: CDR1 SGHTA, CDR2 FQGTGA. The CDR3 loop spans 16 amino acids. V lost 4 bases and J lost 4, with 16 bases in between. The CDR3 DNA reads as TGTGCCAGCAGCTCAAGGCCCTTAGACGGCACCGGGGAGCTGTTTTTT. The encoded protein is CASSSRPLDGTGELFF.

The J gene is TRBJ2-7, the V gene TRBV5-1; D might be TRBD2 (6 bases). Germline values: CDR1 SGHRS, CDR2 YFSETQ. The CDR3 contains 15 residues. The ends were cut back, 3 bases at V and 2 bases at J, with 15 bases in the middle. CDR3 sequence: CASSSLAGPTYEQYF. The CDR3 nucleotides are TGCGCCAGCAGCTCCCTCGCGGGGCCGACCTACGAGCAGTACTTC.

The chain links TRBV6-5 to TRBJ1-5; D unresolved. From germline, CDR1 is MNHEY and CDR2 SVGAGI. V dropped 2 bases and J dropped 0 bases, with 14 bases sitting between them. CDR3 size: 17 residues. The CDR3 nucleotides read TGTGCCAGCAGTTACCTTCGGGCTAATTATAGCAATCAGCCCCAGCATTTT. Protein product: CASSYLRANYSNQPQHF.

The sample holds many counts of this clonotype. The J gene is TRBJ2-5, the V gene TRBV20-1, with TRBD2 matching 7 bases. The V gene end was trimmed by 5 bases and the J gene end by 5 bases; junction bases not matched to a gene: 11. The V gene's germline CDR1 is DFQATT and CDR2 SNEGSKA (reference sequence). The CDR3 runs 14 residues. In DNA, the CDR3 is TGCAGTGCTGAACCGGGACTATACGATGAGACCCAGTACTTC. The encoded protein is CSAEPGLYDETQYF.

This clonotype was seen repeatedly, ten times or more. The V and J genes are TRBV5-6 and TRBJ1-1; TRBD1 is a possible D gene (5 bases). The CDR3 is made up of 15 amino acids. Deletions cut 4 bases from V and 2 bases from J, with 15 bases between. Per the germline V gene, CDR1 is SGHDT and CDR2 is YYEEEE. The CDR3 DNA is TGTGCCAGCAGCCCCTGGACAAAGACCAACACTGAAGCTTTCTTT. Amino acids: CASSPWTKTNTEAFF.

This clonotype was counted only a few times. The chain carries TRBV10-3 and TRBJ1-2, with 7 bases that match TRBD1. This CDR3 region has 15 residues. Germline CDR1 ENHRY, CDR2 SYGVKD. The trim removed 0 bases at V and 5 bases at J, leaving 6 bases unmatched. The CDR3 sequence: CAISESGQAGYGYTF. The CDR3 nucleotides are TGTGCCATCAGTGAGTCTGGACAGGCTGGATATGGCTACACCTTC.

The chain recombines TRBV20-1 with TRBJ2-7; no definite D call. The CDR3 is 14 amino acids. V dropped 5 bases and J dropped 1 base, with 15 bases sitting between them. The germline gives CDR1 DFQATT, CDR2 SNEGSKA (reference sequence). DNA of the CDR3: TGCAGTGCTTACCACGGTCGGGTATCCTACGAGCAGTACTTC. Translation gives CSAYHGRVSYEQYF.

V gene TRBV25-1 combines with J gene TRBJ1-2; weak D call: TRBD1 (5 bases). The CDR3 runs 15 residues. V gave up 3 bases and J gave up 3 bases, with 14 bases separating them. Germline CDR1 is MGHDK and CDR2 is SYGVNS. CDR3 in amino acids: CASSETSGTDYGYTF. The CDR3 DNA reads TGTGCCAGCAGTGAGACATCCGGGACCGACTATGGCTACACCTTC.

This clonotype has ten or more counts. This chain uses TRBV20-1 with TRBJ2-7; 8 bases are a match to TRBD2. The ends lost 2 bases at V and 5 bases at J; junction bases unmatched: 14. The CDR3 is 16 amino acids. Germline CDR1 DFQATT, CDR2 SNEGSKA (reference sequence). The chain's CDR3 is CSARPMEREHRDEQYF. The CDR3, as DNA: TGCAGTGCTAGACCTATGGAGCGGGAGCACCGTGACGAGCAGTACTTC.

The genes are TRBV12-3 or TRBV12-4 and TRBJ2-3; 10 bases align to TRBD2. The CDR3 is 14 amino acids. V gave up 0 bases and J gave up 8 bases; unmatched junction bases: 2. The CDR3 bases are TGTGCCAGCAGTTTAGCAGCGGGGGGGTCTACGCAGTATTTT. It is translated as CASSLAAGGSTQYF.

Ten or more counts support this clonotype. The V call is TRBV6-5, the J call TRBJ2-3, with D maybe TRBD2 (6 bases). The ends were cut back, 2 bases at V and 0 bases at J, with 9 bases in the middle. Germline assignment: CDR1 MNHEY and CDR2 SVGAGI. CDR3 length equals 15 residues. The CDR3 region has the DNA TGTGCCAGCAGTTACGGGGACTTAAGCACAGATACGCAGTATTTT. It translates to CASSYGDLSTDTQYF.

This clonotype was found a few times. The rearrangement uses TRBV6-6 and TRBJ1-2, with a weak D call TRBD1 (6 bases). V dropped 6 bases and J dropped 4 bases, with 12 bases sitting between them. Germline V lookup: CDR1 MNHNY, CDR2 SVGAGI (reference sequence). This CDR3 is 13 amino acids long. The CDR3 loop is CASSPDRIYGYTF. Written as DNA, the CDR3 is TGTGCCAGCAGCCCTGACAGGATCTATGGCTACACCTTC.

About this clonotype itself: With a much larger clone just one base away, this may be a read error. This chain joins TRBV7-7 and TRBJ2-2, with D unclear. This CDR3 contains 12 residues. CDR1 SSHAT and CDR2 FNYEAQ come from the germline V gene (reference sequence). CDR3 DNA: TGTGCTAGCACTGCTAACACCGCGGAGCTGTTTTTT. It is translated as CASTANTAELFF.